What follows is one TCR beta chain and its context. Its antigen is not known. The data were obtained in a study of cytomegalovirus exposure and HLA in healthy donors. Study-level results: Indistinguishable V segments, including TRBV6-2 and TRBV6-3, were excluded.

The PCR had 60 Vbeta and 13 Jbeta primers. Sequencing was performed with immunoSEQ multiplex PCR; in TCRdb, only in-frame clones are kept and a portion is missing. The sample lists roughly 160,000 clones, 70% to 80% occurring once. The V gene end was trimmed by 6 bases and the J gene end by 4 bases; junction bases not matched to a gene: 5. The CDR3 has 13 amino acids. Per the germline V gene, CDR1 is MNHEY and CDR2 is SVGAGI. Sequenced input: PBMCs. The chain joins TRBV6-5 to TRBJ1-2; 7 nucleotides align to TRBD1. This receptor was obtained from a man between 25 and 39 years old in good health and CMV-seropositive. The CDR3 bases are TGTGCCAGCAGGGGGACAGAAGGCTATGGCTACACCTTC. It codes for CASRGTEGYGYTF.